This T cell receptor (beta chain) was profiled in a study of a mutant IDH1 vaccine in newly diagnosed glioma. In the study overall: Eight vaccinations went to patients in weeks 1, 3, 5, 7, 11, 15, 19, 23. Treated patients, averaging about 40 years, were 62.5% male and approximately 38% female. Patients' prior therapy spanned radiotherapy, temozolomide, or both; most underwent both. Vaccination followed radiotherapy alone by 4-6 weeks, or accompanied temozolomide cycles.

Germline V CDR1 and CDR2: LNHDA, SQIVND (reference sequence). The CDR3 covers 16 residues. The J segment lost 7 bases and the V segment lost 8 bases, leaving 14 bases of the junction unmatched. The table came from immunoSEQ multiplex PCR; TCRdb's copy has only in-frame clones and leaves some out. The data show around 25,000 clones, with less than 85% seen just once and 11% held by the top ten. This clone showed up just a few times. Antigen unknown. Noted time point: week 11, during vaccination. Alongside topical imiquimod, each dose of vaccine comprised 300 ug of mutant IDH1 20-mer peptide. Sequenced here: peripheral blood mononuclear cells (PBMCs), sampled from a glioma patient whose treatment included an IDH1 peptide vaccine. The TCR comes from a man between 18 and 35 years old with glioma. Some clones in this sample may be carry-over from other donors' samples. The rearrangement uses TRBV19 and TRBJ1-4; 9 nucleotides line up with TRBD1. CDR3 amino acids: CASLSAPGTGIEKLFF. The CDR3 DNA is TGTGCCAGTCTCTCGGCCCCCGGGACAGGGATTGAAAAACTGTTTTTT.